The 28 T cell receptor beta chains presented below share a single source sample, sequenced in a study of T cell responses to AZD1222 COVID-19 vaccine. Using immunoSEQ multiplex PCR, the repertoire was profiled, and TCRdb retains in-frame clones only, with some absent. The repertoire shows about 140,000 clones; the top ten hold 2.2%. The sequenced material came from peripheral blood. The receptors were sampled from an adult in good health.

V gene TRBV15 combines with J gene TRBJ2-5; unclear D gene. The CDR3 has 13 residues. Germline CDR1 LNHNV, CDR2 YYDKDF (reference sequence). Trimming removed 0 bases from V and 4 bases from J, with 6 bases in between. CDR3 loop: CATSRDPAETQYF. CDR3 coding DNA: TGTGCCACCAGCAGAGATCCAGCAGAGACCCAGTACTTC.

V gene TRBV5-5 combines with J gene TRBJ2-1; 8 bases fit TRBD1. Germline V gene data show CDR1 as SGHKS and CDR2 as YYEKEE (reference sequence). The CDR3 is made up of 15 amino acids. Losses at the gene ends were 2 bases for V and 4 bases for J; bases not matched to a gene: 5. The CDR3 loop reads CASSFGTGLYNEQFF. The CDR3 DNA reads TGTGCCAGCAGCTTCGGGACAGGCCTATACAATGAGCAGTTCTTC.

The CDR3 protein is CASSLGTSSREQFF. The CDR3, as DNA: TGTGCCAGCAGCTTAGGGACTAGCTCCCGTGAGCAGTTCTTC. This chain connects TRBV7-3 to TRBJ2-1; 9 bases fit TRBD2. The CDR3 consists of 14 residues. V gave up 2 bases and J gave up 9 bases; unmatched junction bases: 5. Germline CDR1 and CDR2: SGHTA and FQGTGA.

The rearrangement links TRBV5-8 to TRBJ2-5; 8 bases are a match to TRBD2. The CDR3 is 15 residues long. V was pared by 1 base and J by 5 bases, with 7 bases of the junction left unmatched. The V gene's germline CDR1 is SGHTS and CDR2 YDEGEE. The DNA for the CDR3 is TGTGCCAGCAGCTTGATTACCGGGGGGGAGGAGACCCAGTACTTC. Its protein is CASSLITGGEETQYF.

V is TRBV7-3 and J is TRBJ2-1, with TRBD1 matching 7 bases. This CDR3 contains 13 residues. Unmatched junction bases numbered 3, after V lost 3 bases and J lost 7 bases. CDR1 and CDR2 from the germline V gene are SGHTA and FQGTGA. In nucleotides, the CDR3 is TGTGCCAGCAGCTTTGACAGGGCTAATGAGCAGTTCTTC. As protein: CASSFDRANEQFF.

J is TRBJ1-6 and V is TRBV14; tentative D call: TRBD1 (5 bases). CDR1 is SGHDN and CDR2 is FVKESK in the germline V gene. This CDR3 region has 15 residues. Trimming stripped 0 bases from V and 10 bases from J, with 13 bases between. CDR3: CASSQDYGRDSPLHF. CDR3 bases: TGTGCCAGCAGCCAAGATTATGGCAGGGACTCACCCCTCCACTTT.

The V call is TRBV18, the J call TRBJ1-1; D is possibly TRBD1 (6 bases). Trimming removed 1 base at V and 1 base at J, with 10 bases between. The V gene's germline CDR1 is KGHSH and CDR2 LQKENI. The CDR3 extends over 15 amino acids. Here the CDR3 reads CASSPRSGANTEAFF. The DNA for the CDR3 is TGTGCCAGCTCACCACGGTCAGGGGCGAACACTGAAGCTTTCTTT.

The J gene is TRBJ1-3, the V gene TRBV11-1, with D unresolved. CDR3 length: 15 residues. V was clipped by 5 bases and J by 0 bases, with 11 bases between them. CDR1 is SGHAT, CDR2 FQDESV, per germline (reference sequence). The CDR3 reads CASSAPRSSGNTIYF. The CDR3 nucleotides read TGTGCCAGCAGCGCACCCCGGAGCTCTGGAAACACCATATATTTT.

The gene calls are TRBV29-1 and TRBJ1-2; 8 bases are a match to TRBD1. From germline, CDR1 is SQVTM and CDR2 ANQGSEA. This CDR3 is 14 amino acids long. Trimming took 1 base from V and 5 from J; bases not matched to a gene: 6. The CDR3 reads CSVEGTGTGYGYTF. The CDR3 DNA is TGCAGCGTTGAAGGAACCGGGACAGGTTATGGCTACACCTTC.

This chain links TRBV7-9 with TRBJ2-2, with 8 bases lining up with TRBD1. From germline, CDR1 is SEHNR and CDR2 FQNEAQ (reference sequence). CDR3 length: 14 amino acids. After removal of 5 bases from V and 4 bases from J, the junction contained 3 bases not matched to a gene. CDR3 nucleotides: TGTGCCAGCAGCCCAACAGGGGGCACCGGGGAGCTGTTTTTT. Its translation: CASSPTGGTGELFF.

DNA of the CDR3: TGTGCCAGCAGTCCCCCGGGGGGGGACAGTGGCTACACCTTC. Encoded protein: CASSPPGGDSGYTF. The chain links TRBV28 to TRBJ1-2, with 7 bases that match TRBD1. The CDR3 covers 14 residues. In germline, CDR1 is MDHEN, CDR2 SYDVKM. V lost 5 bases and J lost 7; bases outside the gene matches: 10.

V gene TRBV6-5 combines with J gene TRBJ1-5; TRBD1 matches at 7 bases. After removal of 5 bases from V and 7 bases from J, the junction contained 11 bases not matched to a gene. The CDR3 length is 15 residues. CDR1 and CDR2 from the germline V gene are MNHEY and SVGAGI. This chain's CDR3 is CASSPRTGLYQPQHF. The CDR3 nucleotides are TGTGCCAGCAGTCCTCGGACAGGACTATACCAGCCCCAGCATTTT.

This chain joins TRBV19 and TRBJ1-2; TRBD1 aligns across 8 bases. This CDR3 comprises 14 residues. V lost 5 bases, J lost 7 bases, and 9 bases stayed unmatched. The germline V gene has CDR1 LNHDA and CDR2 SQIVND (reference sequence). The CDR3 coding sequence is TGTGCCAGTAGTTCAAGTCAGGGGGCGTCTGGCTACACCTTC. Protein product: CASSSSQGASGYTF.

The J gene is TRBJ2-3, the V gene TRBV11-2, with TRBD2 as a possible D gene (6 bases). The CDR3 runs to 14 residues. CDR1 and CDR2 (germline): SGHAT, FQNNGV. V was clipped by 1 base and J by 4 bases, with 9 bases between them. CDR3 loop: CASSLGLVPDTQYF. CDR3 nucleotides: TGTGCCAGCAGCTTAGGACTAGTCCCAGATACGCAGTATTTT.

The genes are TRBV29-1 and TRBJ2-3, with D hard to call. This CDR3 spans 16 amino acids. Germline V gives CDR1 SQVTM, CDR2 ANQGSEA. V lost 5 bases and J lost 8, with 26 bases in between. This CDR3 is CSVSLGLQTPIGTQYF. The CDR3 coding sequence is TGCAGCGTTAGTCTGGGTCTACAGACCCCCATTGGTACGCAGTATTTT.

This chain links TRBV7-9 with TRBJ1-1; 7 bases match TRBD1. With 6 bases clipped from V and 6 bases from J, the junction kept 7 bases outside the gene matches. The CDR3 loop spans 13 amino acids. CDR1 is SEHNR, CDR2 FQNEAQ, per germline (reference sequence). Written as DNA, the CDR3 is TGTGCCAGCAGACGGGACAGTTTCTCTGAAGCTTTCTTT. Residues: CASRRDSFSEAFF.

This chain uses TRBV11-2 with TRBJ1-1; TRBD1 aligns across 9 bases. V dropped 2 bases and J dropped 3; count of bases not matched to a gene: 10. The CDR3 totals 17 residues. CDR1 is SGHAT, CDR2 FQNNGV, per germline. The chain's CDR3 is CASSLLPGGQGYTEAFF. In DNA, the CDR3 is TGTGCCAGCAGCTTACTCCCTGGGGGACAGGGCTACACTGAAGCTTTCTTT.

V and J are TRBV21-1 and TRBJ2-1. TRBV21-1 is a recognized pseudogene. CDR3 length: 16 amino acids. CDR3 protein: CASSYRTLSLGNEQFF. CDR3 sequence (DNA): TGTGCCAGCAGCTACCGGACCCTCTCACTTGGGAATGAGCAGTTCTTC.

V and J are TRBV7-9 and TRBJ1-2; possibly TRBD1 for D (6 bases). The CDR3 runs 12 residues. Germline assignment: CDR1 SEHNR and CDR2 FQNEAQ (reference sequence). Deletions cut 3 bases from V and 6 bases from J, with 8 bases between. This chain's CDR3 is CASSLNRDGYTF. CDR3 in DNA: TGTGCCAGCAGCTTGAACAGGGATGGCTACACCTTC.

The V gene is TRBV7-2, the J gene TRBJ1-4; D gene ambiguous. Trimming left V 1 base short and J 3 bases short, with 6 bases between. From germline, CDR1 is SGHTA and CDR2 FQGNSA. The CDR3 consists of 14 residues. In DNA form, the CDR3 reads TGTGCCAGCAGCTTAGGACTCCCTAATGAAAAACTGTTTTTT. It is translated as CASSLGLPNEKLFF.

V and J are TRBV4-1 and TRBJ2-3; 9 nucleotides align to TRBD1. The trim removed 5 bases at V and 4 bases at J, leaving 7 bases unmatched. CDR3 size: 15 residues. The germline CDR1 and CDR2 sequences are MGHRA and YSYEKL. CDR3 nucleotides: TGCGCCAGCAGCTCCCGGGACAGGGTTGCAGATACGCAGTATTTT. Its translation is CASSSRDRVADTQYF.

This chain joins TRBV5-4 and TRBJ2-2, with 7 bases matching TRBD1. The CDR3 consists of 17 residues. J lost 0 bases, V lost 0 bases, and 5 bases had no gene match. CDR1 is SGHNT, CDR2 YYREEE, per germline (reference sequence). The CDR3 is CASSLGTGRTNTGELFF. The CDR3 DNA reads TGTGCCAGCAGCTTGGGGACAGGACGTACGAACACCGGGGAGCTGTTTTTT.

The chain combines TRBV18 with TRBJ1-5, with TRBD1 as a possible D gene (5 bases). The germline V gene encodes CDR1 KGHSH and CDR2 LQKENI. Trimming stripped 1 base from V and 1 base from J, with 11 bases between. The CDR3 consists of 16 residues. In nucleotides, the CDR3 is TGTGCCAGCTCACCACTCCCCCGGGGGAGCAATCAGCCCCAGCATTTT. This gives the protein CASSPLPRGSNQPQHF.

V gene TRBV4-2 combines with J gene TRBJ2-7; no definite D call. Germline CDR1 reads LGHNA; CDR2 reads YNFKEQ. The CDR3 runs 16 residues. Trimming shortened V by 0 bases and J by 6 bases, and 18 bases separated the two germline ends. The CDR3 DNA sequence: TGTGCCAGCAGCCAAGATCCTGGCGAGCCAAGGCGCGAGCAGTACTTC. It yields the protein CASSQDPGEPRREQYF.

This chain connects TRBV25-1 to TRBJ2-7, with a tentative D call TRBD2 (6 bases). The germline V and J ends were trimmed by 8 bases and 0 bases, with 11 bases remaining between them. CDR1 and CDR2 (germline): MGHDK, SYGVNS. The CDR3 has 13 residues. CDR3 sequence (DNA): TGTGCCAGCGGCGGGGCGAGCTCCTACGAGCAGTACTTC. This encodes CASGGASSYEQYF.

The gene calls are TRBV7-2 and TRBJ2-3; D remains ambiguous. CDR1 and CDR2 from the germline V gene are SGHTA and FQGNSA. V dropped 0 bases and J dropped 2 bases, with 6 bases sitting between them. The CDR3 runs 14 residues. CDR3 coding DNA: TGTGCCAGCAGCTTAGCGCGGAACACAGATACGCAGTATTTT. This codes for CASSLARNTDTQYF.

The V and J genes are TRBV4-2 and TRBJ2-3, with no clear D. CDR3 length: 11 residues. Per the germline V gene, CDR1 is LGHNA and CDR2 is YNFKEQ. V lost 4 bases, J lost 10 bases, and 9 bases lay in between. The CDR3 coding sequence is TGTGCCAGCAGCCCAGGTCTAGCGCAGTATTTT. This sequence encodes CASSPGLAQYF.

The V and J genes are TRBV7-3 and TRBJ1-2; 10 bases are a match to TRBD1. V lost 2 bases to trimming and J lost 3 bases; unmatched junction nucleotides: 12. The CDR3 loop spans 18 amino acids. Germline V gives CDR1 SGHTA, CDR2 FQGTGA. The CDR3 DNA is TGTGCCAGCAGCTTACGCCCGGGACAGGGGAGCAAGGACTATGGCTACACCTTC. Protein: CASSLRPGQGSKDYGYTF. Variable domain in full (rest from reference TRBV7-3 and TRBJ1-2): GAGVSQTPSNKVTEKGKYVELRCDPISGHTALYWYRQSLGQGPEFLIYFQGTGAADDSGLPNDRFFAVRPEGSVSTLKIQRTERGDSAVYLCASSLRPGQGSKDYGYTFGSGTRLTVV.